The clone carrying this TCR beta chain was detected ten times or more. Time point in this sample: longitudinal time-point 2. Where libraries were unsorted, they were derived from 2 million PBMCs stored at -80 degrees C. Synthesis of cDNA used 5'RACE (with 10-nucleotide random UMIs). From the 5' RACE reads, TCRdb called clonotypes with MiXCR, one entry per CDR3 protein. The sample has approximately 31,000 distinct CDR3 sequences, approximately 13% seen once. This specimen comes from a study of neurological immune-mediated disorders. Per germline, CDR1 DFQATT and CDR2 SNEGSKA (reference sequence). Germline trimming cut 6 bases from V and 2 bases from J; bases unmatched to any gene: 4. CDR3 length: 14 amino acids.

The rearrangement links TRBV20-1 to TRBJ1-5, with TRBD1 matching over 10 bases. The material sequenced was PBMCs. The sequence derives from a woman in her 40s in good health. The DNA of the CDR3 is TGCAGTGCCTTGGGACAGGGGCGCAATCAGCCCCAGCATTTT. This codes for CSALGQGRNQPQHF.